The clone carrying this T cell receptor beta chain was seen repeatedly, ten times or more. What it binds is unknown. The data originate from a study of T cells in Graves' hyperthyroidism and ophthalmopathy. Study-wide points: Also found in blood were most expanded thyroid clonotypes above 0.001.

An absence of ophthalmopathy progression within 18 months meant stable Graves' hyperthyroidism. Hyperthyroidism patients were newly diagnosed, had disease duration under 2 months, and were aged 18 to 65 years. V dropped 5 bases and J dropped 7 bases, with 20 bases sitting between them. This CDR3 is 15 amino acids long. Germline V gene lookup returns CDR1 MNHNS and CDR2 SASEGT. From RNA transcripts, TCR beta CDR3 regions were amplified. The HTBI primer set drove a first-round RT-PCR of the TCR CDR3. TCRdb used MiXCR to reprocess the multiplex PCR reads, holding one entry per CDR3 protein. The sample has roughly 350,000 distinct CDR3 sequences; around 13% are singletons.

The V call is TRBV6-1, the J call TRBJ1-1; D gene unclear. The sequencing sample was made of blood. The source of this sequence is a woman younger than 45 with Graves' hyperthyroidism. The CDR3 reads CASSYSHGPGYEAFF. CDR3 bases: TGTGCCAGCAGTTATTCCCACGGGCCGGGCTATGAAGCTTTCTTT.